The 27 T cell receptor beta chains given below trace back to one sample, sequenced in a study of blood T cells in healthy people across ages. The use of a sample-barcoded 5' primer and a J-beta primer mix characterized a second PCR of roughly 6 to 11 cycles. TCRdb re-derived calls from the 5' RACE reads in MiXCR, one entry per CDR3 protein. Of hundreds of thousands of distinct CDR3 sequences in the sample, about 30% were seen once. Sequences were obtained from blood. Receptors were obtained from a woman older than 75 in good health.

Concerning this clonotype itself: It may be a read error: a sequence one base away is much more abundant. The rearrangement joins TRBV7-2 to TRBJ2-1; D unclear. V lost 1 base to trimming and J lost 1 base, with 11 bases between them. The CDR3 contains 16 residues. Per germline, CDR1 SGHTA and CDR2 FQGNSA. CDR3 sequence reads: CASSLECGHSYNEQFF. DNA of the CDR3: TGTGCCAGCAGCTTAGAATGCGGCCATTCCTACAATGAGCAGTTCTTC.

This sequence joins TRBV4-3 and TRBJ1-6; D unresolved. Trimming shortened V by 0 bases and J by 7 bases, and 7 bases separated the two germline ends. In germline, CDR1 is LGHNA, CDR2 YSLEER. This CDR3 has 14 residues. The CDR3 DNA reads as TGCGCCAGCAGCCAAGAAGGCGTCAATTCACCCCTCCACTTT. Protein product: CASSQEGVNSPLHF.

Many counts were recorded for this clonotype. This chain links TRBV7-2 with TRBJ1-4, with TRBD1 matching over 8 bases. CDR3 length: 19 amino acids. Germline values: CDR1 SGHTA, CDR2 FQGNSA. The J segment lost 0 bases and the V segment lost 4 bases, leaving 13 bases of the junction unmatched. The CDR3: CASSWGTGRRGATNEKLFF. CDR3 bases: TGTGCCAGCAGCTGGGGGACAGGCCGACGGGGAGCAACTAATGAAAAACTGTTTTTT.

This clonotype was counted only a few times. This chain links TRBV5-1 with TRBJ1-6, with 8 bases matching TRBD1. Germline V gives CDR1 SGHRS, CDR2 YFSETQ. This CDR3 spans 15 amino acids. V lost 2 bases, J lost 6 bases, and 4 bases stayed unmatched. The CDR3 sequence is CASSFQGAGNSPLHF. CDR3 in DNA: TGCGCCAGCAGCTTTCAGGGGGCCGGTAATTCACCCCTCCACTTT. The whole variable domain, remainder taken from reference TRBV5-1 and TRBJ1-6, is KAGVTQTPRYLIKTRGQQVTLSCSPISGHRSVSWYQQTPGQGLQFLFEYFSETQRNKGNFPGRFSGRQFSNSRSEMNVSTLELGDSALYLCASSFQGAGNSPLHFGNGTRLTVT.

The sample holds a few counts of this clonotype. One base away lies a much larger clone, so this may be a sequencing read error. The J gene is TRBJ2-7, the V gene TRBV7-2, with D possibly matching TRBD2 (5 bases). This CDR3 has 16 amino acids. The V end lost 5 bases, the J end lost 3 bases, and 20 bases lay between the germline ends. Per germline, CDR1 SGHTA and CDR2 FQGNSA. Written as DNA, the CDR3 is TGTGCCAGCAGCCAATCGACCCAGCGGTCCTGCTACGAGCAGTACTTC. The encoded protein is CASSQSTQRSCYEQYF.

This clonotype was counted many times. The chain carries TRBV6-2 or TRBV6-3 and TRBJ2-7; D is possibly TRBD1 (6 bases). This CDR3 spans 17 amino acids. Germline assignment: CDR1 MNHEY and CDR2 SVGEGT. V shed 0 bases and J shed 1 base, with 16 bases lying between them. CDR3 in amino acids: CASSYSLRQDLSYEQYF. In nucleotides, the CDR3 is TGTGCCAGCAGTTACTCGTTACGACAGGACCTTTCCTACGAGCAGTACTTC.

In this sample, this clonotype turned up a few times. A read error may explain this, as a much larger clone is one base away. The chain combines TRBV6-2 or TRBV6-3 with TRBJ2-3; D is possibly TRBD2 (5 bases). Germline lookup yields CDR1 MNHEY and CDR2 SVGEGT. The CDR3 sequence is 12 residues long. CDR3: CASSYFRDTRYF. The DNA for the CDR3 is TGTGCCAGCAGTTATTTTCGGGATACGCGGTATTTT.

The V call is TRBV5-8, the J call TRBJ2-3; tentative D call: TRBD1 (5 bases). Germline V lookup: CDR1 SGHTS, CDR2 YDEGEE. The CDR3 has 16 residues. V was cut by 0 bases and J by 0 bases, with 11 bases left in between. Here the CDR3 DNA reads TGTGCCAGCAGCTTGGGACAGCATGCTAGCACAGATACGCAGTATTTT. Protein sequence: CASSLGQHASTDTQYF.

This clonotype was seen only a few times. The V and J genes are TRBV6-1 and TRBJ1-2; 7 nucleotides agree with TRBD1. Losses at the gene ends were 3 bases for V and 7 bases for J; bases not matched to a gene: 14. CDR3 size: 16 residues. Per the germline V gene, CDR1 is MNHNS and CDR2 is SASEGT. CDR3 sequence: CASSDLSRGGTSGYTF. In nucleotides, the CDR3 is TGTGCCAGCAGTGATCTCAGTCGAGGGGGCACCTCTGGCTACACCTTC.

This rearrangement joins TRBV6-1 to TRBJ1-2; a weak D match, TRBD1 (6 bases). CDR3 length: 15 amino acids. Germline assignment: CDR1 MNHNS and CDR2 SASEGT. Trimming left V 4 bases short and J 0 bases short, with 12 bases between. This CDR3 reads CASSGPRGPNYGYTF. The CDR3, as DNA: TGTGCCAGCAGTGGACCCCGGGGGCCTAACTATGGCTACACCTTC.

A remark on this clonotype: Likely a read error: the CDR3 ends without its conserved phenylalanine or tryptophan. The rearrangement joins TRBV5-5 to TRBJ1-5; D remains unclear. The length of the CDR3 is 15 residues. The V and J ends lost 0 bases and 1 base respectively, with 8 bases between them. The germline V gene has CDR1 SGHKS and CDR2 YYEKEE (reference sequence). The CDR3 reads CASSLAGGSNQPQHS. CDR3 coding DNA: TGTGCCAGCAGCTTGGCAGGCGGAAGCAATCAGCCCCAGCATTCT.

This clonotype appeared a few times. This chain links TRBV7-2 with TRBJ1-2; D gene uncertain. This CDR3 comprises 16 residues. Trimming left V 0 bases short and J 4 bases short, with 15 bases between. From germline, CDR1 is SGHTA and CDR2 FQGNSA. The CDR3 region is CASSLAPAPQTYGYTF. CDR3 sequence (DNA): TGTGCCAGCAGCTTAGCGCCGGCACCACAGACCTATGGCTACACCTTC.

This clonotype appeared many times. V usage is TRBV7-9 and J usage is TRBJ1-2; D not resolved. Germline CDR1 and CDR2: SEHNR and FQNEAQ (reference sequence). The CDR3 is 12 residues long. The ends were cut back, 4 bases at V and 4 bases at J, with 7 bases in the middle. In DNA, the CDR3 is TGTGCCAGCAGCTCCGGGATCTATGGCTACACCTTC. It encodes CASSSGIYGYTF. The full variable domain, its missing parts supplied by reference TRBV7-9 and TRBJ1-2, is DTGVSQNPRHKITKRGQNVTFRCDPISEHNRLYWYRQTLGQGPEFLTYFQNEAQLEKSRLLSDRFSAERPKGSFSTLEIQRTEQGDSAMYLCASSSGIYGYTFGSGTRLTVV.

The DNA for the CDR3 is TGCGCCAGCAGCTTGGTGCAGGGTCTTTCTAGCACAGATACGCAGTATTTT. It encodes CASSLVQGLSSTDTQYF. This chain connects TRBV5-1 to TRBJ2-3; D possibly corresponds to TRBD1 (5 bases). Germline V lookup: CDR1 SGHRS, CDR2 YFSETQ. This CDR3 has 17 residues. V shed 0 bases and J shed 0 bases, with 14 bases lying between them.

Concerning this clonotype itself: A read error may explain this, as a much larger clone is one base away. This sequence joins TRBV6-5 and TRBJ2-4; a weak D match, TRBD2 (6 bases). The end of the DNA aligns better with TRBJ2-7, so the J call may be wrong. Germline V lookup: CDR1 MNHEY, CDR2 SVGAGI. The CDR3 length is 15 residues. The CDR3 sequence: CAGRQGRRVPYEQYF. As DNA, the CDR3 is TGTGCCGGCAGACAAGGACGGAGGGTCCCCTACGAGCAGTACTTC.

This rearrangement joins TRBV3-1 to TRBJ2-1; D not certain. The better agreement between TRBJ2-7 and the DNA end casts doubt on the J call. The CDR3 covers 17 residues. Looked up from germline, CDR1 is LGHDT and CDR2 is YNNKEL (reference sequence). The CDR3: CASSQDRLGWRYNEQYF. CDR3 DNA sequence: TGTGCCAGCAGCCAAGATAGATTGGGCTGGCGCTACAATGAGCAGTACTTC.

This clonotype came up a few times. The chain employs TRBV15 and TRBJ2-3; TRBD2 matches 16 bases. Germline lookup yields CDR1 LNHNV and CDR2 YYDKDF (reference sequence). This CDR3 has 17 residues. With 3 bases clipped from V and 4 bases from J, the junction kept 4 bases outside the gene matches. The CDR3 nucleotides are TGTGCCACCAGCAGGGGACTAGCGGGGGGGCGGGCAGATACGCAGTATTTT. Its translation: CATSRGLAGGRADTQYF.

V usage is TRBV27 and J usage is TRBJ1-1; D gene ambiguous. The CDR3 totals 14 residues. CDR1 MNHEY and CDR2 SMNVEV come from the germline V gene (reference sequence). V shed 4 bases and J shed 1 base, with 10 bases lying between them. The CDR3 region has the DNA TGTGCCAGCAGTTCCCCCTCGGGGAACACTGAAGCTTTCTTT. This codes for CASSSPSGNTEAFF.

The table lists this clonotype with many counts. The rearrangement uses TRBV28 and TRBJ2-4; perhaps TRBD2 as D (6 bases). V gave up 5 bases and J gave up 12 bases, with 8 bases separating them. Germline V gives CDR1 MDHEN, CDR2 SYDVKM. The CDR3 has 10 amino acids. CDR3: CASSAGSQYF. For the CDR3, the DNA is TGTGCCAGCAGTGCCGGGAGTCAGTACTTC.

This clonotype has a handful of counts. The CDR3 loop reads CASSGTGAGETQYF. Written as DNA, the CDR3 is TGTGCCAGCAGTGGAACGGGGGCGGGAGAGACCCAGTACTTC. V and J are TRBV2 and TRBJ2-5; D could derive from TRBD1 or TRBD2 (6 bases each). The germline V and J ends were trimmed by 4 bases and 4 bases, with 13 bases remaining between them. Germline V CDR1 and CDR2: SNHLY, FYNNEI. The CDR3 covers 14 residues. The full variable domain, in which reference TRBV2 and TRBJ2-5 provide the parts outside the CDR3, is EPEVTQTPSHQVTQMGQEVILRCVPISNHLYFYWYRQILGQKVEFLVSFYNNEISEKSEIFDDQFSVERPDGSNFTLKIRSTKLEDSAMYFCASSGTGAGETQYFGPGTRLLVL.

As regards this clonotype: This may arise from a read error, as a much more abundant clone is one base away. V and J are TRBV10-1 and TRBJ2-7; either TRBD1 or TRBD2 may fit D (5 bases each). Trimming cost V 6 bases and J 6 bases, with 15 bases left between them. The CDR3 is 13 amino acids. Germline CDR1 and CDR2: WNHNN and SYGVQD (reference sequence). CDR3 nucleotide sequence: TGCGCCAGCAGGGACGAGGGACGGGGCGAGCAGTACTTC. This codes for CASRDEGRGEQYF.

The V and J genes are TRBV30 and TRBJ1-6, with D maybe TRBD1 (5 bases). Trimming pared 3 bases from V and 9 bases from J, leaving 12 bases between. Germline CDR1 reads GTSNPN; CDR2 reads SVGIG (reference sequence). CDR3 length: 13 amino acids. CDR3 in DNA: TGTGCCTGGAGCCTTCGACAGCTTTCACCCCTCCACTTT. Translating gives CAWSLRQLSPLHF. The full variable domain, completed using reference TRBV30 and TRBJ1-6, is SQTIHQWPATLVQPVGSPLSLECTVEGTSNPNLYWYRQAAGRGLQLLFYSVGIGQISSEVPQNLSASRPQDRQFILSSKKLLLSDSGFYLCAWSLRQLSPLHFGNGTRLTVT.

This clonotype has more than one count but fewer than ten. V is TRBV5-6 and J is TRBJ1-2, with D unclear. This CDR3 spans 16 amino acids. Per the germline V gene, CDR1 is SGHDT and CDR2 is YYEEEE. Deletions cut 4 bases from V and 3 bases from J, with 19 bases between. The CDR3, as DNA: TGTGCCAGCAGCGTAGCGAGGGATGGCGGTGACTATGGCTACACCTTC. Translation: CASSVARDGGDYGYTF. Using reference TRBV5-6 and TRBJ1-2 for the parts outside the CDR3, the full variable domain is DAGVTQSPTHLIKTRGQQVTLRCSPKSGHDTVSWYQQALGQGPQFIFQYYEEEERQRGNFPDRFSGHQFPNYSSELNVNALLLGDSALYLCASSVARDGGDYGYTFGSGTRLTVV.

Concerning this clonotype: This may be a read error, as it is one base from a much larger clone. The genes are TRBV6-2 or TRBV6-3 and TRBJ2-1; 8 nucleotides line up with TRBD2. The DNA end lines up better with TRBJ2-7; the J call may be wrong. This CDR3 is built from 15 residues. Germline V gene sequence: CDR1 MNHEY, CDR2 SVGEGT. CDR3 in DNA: TGTGCCAGCAGGTCGATCGGGGGGGGATACAATGAGCAGTACTTC. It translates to CASRSIGGGYNEQYF.

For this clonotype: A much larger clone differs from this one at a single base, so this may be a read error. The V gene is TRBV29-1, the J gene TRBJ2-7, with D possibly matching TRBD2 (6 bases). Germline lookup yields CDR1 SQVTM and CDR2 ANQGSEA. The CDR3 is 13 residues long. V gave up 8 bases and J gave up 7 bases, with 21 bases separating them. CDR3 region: CSLLGGTYNEQYF. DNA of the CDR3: TGCAGCCTTTTGGGGGGAACCTACAATGAGCAGTACTTC.

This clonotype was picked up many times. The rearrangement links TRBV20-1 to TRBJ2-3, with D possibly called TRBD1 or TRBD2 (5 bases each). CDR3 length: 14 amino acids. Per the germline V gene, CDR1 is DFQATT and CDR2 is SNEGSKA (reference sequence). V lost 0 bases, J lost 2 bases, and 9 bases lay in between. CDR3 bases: TGCAGTGCTAGAGACCTCGGGACCACAGATACGCAGTATTTT. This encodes CSARDLGTTDTQYF.

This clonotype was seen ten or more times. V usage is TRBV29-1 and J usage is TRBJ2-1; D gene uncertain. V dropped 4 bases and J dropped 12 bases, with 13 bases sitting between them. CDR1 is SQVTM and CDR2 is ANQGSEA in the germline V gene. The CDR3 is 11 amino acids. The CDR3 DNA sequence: TGCAGCGTTGGACACGCCGTTGGGCAGTTCTTC. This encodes CSVGHAVGQFF.